This record looks at one TCR beta chain sequence and its context. Its antigen is still unknown. This sample includes further DNA sequences coding for the same CDR3. The CDR3 extends over 17 amino acids. Per the germline V gene, CDR1 is MGHDK and CDR2 is SYGVNS. Losses at the gene ends were 4 bases for V and 5 bases for J; bases not matched to a gene: 15. Amplification used 60 Vbeta primers and 13 Jbeta primers. TCRdb's copy holds only in-frame clones and misses some; the assay was immunoSEQ multiplex PCR. The sample has about 150,000 clones, 65% to 70% seen once. The sample is drawn from a study of cytomegalovirus exposure and HLA in healthy donors. Study overall: Previous work identified roughly 120 million unique TCR beta sequences from around 170 million T cells. Falling in the Caucasian-associated ancestry cluster were 80% to 90% of approximately 410 genotyped donors. Whole-study findings and limits: Among the most significant clusters, several appeared linked to common viral pathogens in a later analysis.

The J gene is TRBJ2-7, the V gene TRBV25-1; 9 nucleotides agree with TRBD1. Sequencing input: PBMCs. The source is a human donor in good health. CDR3 loop: CASSGGPGTGFGHEQYF. The CDR3, as DNA: TGTGCCAGCAGTGGGGGACCCGGGACAGGGTTCGGCCACGAGCAGTACTTC.